This TCR beta chain was retrieved from a study of cytomegalovirus exposure and HLA in healthy donors. Worth noting for this clone: Its antigen is as yet unknown.

Study-wide results and caveats: The study labeled more than 150 TCR beta chains cytomegalovirus-associated. Most sequenced TCRs were rare (though some public TCRs occurred in many donors).

Profiled with immunoSEQ multiplex PCR; TCRdb holds only in-frame clones, not every one. The table has 250,000 to 300,000 clones, approximately 83% seen once. The receptor was isolated from a woman between 18 and 29 years old in good health and CMV-seronegative. The material sequenced was PBMCs.

CDR3 in DNA: TGTGCCAGCAGCCCTTACGGGGAGTCCCACGAGCAGTACTTC. Translating it yields CASSPYGESHEQYF. The J gene is TRBJ2-7, the V gene TRBV7-9, with a weak D call TRBD2 (5 bases). The V end was cut by 5 bases, the J end by 5 bases, with 16 bases between. Germline-derived CDR1 and CDR2 are SEHNR and FQNEAQ (reference sequence). This CDR3 contains 14 residues.